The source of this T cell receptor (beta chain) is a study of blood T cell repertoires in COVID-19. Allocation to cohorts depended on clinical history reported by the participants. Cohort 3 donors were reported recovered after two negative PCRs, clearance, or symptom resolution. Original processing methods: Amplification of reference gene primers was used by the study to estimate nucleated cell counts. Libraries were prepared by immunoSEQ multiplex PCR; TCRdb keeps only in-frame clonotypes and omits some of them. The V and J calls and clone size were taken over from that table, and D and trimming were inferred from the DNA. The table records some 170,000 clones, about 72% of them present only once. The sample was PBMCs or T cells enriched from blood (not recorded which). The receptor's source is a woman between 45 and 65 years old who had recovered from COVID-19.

CDR3 amino acids: CASALAGGPPGELFF. CDR3 DNA: TGTGCTAGTGCCCTAGCGGGAGGGCCCCCCGGGGAGCTGTTTTTT. V and J are TRBV12-5 and TRBJ2-2; 12 bases agree with TRBD2. Germline loops: CDR1 LGHNT, CDR2 FRNRAP. The CDR3 is 15 amino acids. V lost 7 bases to trimming and J lost 6 bases; unmatched junction nucleotides: 6.